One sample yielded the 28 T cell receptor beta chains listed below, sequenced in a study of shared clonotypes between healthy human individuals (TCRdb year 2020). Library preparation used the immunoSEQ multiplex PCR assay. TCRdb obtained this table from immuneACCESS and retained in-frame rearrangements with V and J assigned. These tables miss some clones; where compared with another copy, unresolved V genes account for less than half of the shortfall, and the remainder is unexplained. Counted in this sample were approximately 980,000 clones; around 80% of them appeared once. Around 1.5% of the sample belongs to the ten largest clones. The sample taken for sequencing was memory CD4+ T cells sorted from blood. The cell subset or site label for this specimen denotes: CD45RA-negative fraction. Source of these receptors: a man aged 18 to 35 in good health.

The CDR3 DNA sequence: TGTGCCAGCAGTTTATCCTGGAATACGCAGTATTTT. This translates into CASSLSWNTQYF. The V and J genes are TRBV28 and TRBJ2-3; the D is unclear. Germline-derived CDR1 and CDR2 are MDHEN and SYDVKM. Trimming took off 1 base at V and 7 bases at J, with 6 bases between the two ends. The CDR3 contains 12 residues.

This chain's CDR3 is CASSRDLTNEKLFF. DNA of the CDR3: TGCGCCAGCAGCCGGGACCTAACTAATGAAAAACTGTTTTTT. V is TRBV5-1 and J is TRBJ1-4; D is perhaps TRBD1 (5 bases). This CDR3 is built from 14 residues. With 4 bases removed from V and 1 base from J, the gap between germline ends came to 8 bases. Germline V gene data show CDR1 as SGHRS and CDR2 as YFSETQ.

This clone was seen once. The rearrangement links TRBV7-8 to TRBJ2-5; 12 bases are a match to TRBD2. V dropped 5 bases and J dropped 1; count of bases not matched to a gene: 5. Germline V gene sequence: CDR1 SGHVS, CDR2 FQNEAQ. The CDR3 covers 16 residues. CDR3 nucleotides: TGTGCCAGCAGCGCCAGACTAGCGGGAGCCCAAGAGACCCAGTACTTC. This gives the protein CASSARLAGAQETQYF.

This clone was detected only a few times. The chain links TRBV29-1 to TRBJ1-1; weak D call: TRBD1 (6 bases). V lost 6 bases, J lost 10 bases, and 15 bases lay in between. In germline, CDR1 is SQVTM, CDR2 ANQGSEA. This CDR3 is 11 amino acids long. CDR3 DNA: TGCAGCGTGCCACAGGGTCTGGGAGCTTTCTTT. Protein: CSVPQGLGAFF.

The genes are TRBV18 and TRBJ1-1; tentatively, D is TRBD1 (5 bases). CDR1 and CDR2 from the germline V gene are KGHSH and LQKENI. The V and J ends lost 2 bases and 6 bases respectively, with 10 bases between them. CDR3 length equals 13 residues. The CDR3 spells CASSPFDSPEAFF. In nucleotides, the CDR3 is TGTGCCAGCTCACCATTCGACAGCCCTGAAGCTTTCTTT.

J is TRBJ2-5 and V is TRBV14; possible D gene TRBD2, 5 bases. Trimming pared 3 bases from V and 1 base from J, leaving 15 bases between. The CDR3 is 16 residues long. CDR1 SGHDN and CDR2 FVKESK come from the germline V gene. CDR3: CASSQFSDAFQETQYF. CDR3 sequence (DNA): TGTGCCAGCAGCCAGTTTAGCGACGCATTCCAAGAGACCCAGTACTTC.

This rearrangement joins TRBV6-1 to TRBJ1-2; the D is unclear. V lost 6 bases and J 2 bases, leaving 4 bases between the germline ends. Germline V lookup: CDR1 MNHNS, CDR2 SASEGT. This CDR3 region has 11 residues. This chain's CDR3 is CASRSNYGYTF. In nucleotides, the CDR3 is TGTGCCAGCAGGTCAAACTATGGCTACACCTTC.

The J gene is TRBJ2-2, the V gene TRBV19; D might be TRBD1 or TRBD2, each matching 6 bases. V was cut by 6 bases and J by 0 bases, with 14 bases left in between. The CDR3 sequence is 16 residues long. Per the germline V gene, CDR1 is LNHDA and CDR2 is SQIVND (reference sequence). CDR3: CASREGGHTNTGELFF. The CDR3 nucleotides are TGTGCCAGTAGGGAGGGGGGCCACACGAACACCGGGGAGCTGTTTTTT.

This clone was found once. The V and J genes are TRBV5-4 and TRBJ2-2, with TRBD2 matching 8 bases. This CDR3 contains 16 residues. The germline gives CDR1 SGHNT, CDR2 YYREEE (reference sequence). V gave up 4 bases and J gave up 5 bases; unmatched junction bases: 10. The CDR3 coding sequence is TGTGCCAGCAGCATCCTAGCGGGTGGCATAACCGGGGAGCTGTTTTTT. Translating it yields CASSILAGGITGELFF.

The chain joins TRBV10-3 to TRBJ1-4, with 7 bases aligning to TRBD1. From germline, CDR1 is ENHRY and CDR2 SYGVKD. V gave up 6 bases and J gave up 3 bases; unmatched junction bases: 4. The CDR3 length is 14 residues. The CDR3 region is CAIRAQGANEKLFF. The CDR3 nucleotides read TGTGCCATCAGGGCCCAGGGGGCTAATGAAAAACTGTTTTTT.

The CDR3 spells CAWSAYDYEQYF. The CDR3 nucleotides are TGTGCCTGGAGTGCATACGACTACGAGCAGTACTTC. The chain joins TRBV30 to TRBJ2-7; D not resolved. Trimming shortened V by 1 base and J by 3 bases, and 7 bases separated the two germline ends. Germline loops: CDR1 GTSNPN, CDR2 SVGIG (reference sequence). This CDR3 is built from 12 residues.

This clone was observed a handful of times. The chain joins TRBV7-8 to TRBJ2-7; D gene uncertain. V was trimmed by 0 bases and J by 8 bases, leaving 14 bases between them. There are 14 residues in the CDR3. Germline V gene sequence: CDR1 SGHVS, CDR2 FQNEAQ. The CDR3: CASSLAPETSQQYF. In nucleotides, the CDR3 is TGTGCCAGCAGCTTAGCCCCCGAGACATCTCAGCAGTACTTC.

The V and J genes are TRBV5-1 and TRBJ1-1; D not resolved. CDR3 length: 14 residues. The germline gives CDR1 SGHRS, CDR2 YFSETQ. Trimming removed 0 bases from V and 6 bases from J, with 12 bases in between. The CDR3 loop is CASSLDTPGAEAFF. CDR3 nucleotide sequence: TGCGCCAGCAGCTTGGACACCCCTGGGGCTGAAGCTTTCTTT.

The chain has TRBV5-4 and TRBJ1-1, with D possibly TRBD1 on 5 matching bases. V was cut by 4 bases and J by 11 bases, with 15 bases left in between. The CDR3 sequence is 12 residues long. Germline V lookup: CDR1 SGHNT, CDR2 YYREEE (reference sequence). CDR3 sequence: CASSAREGSAFF. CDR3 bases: TGTGCCAGCAGCGCCAGGGAGGGGTCGGCTTTCTTT. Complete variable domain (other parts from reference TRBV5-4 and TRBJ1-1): ETGVTQSPTHLIKTRGQQVTLRCSSQSGHNTVSWYQQALGQGPQFIFQYYREEENGRGNFPPRFSGLQFPNYSSELNVNALELDDSALYLCASSAREGSAFFGQGTRLTVV.

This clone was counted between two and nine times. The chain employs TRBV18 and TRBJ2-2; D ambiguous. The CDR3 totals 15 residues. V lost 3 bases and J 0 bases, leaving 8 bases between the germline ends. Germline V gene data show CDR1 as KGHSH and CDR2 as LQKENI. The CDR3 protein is CASSPWRANTGELFF. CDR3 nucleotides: TGTGCCAGCTCACCCTGGCGCGCGAACACCGGGGAGCTGTTTTTT.

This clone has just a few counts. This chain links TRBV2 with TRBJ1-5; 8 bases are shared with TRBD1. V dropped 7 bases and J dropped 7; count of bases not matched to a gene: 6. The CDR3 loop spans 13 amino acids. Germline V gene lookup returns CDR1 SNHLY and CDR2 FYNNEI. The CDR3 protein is CASTGQGMQPQHF. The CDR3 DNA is TGTGCCAGCACCGGACAGGGCATGCAGCCCCAGCATTTT. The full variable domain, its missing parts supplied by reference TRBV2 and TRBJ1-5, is EPEVTQTPSHQVTQMGQEVILRCVPISNHLYFYWYRQILGQKVEFLVSFYNNEISEKSEIFDDQFSVERPDGSNFTLKIRSTKLEDSAMYFCASTGQGMQPQHFGDGTRLSIL.

The CDR3 sequence is CASSPPGLAGGRQYF. The CDR3 nucleotides read TGTGCCAGCAGCCCCCCGGGGCTAGCGGGAGGGCGTCAGTACTTC. The chain uses TRBV7-2 and TRBJ2-7; TRBD2 aligns across 12 bases. Germline loops: CDR1 SGHTA, CDR2 FQGNSA. Losses at the gene ends were 5 bases for V and 10 bases for J; bases not matched to a gene: 12. This CDR3 has 15 amino acids.

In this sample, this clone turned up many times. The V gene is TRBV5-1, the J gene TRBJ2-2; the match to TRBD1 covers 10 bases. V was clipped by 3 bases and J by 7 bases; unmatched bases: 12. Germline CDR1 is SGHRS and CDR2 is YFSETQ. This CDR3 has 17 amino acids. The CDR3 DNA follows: TGCGCCAGCAGCTCGCAATTGACAGGGGGCGCGGACGGGGAGCTGTTTTTT. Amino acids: CASSSQLTGGADGELFF.

Written as DNA, the CDR3 is TGTGCCATCAGTGAGTCTACGGGGAGCGAGACCCAGTACTTC. This gives the protein CAISESTGSETQYF. This chain connects TRBV10-3 to TRBJ2-5; D is possibly TRBD2 (5 bases). This CDR3 is built from 14 residues. Trimming removed 0 bases at V and 5 bases at J, with 10 bases between. The germline V gene has CDR1 ENHRY and CDR2 SYGVKD.

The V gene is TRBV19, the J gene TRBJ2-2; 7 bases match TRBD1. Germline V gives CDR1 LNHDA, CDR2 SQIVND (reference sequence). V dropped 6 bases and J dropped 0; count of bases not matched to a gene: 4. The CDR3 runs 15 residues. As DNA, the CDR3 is TGTGCCAGTAGGATGACAGGGACGAACACCGGGGAGCTGTTTTTT. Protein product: CASRMTGTNTGELFF.

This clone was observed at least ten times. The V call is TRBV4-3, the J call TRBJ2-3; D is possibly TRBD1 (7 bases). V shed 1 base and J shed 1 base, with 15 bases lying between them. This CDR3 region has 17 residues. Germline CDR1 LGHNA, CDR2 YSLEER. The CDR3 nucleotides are TGCGCCAGCAGCCAAGGGTCTCAGGGGGGTCGCACAGATACGCAGTATTTT. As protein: CASSQGSQGGRTDTQYF.

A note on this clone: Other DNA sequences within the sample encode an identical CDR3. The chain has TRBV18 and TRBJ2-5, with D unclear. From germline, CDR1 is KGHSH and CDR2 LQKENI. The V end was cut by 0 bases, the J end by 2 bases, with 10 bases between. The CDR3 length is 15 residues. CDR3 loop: CASSPPMGLQETQYF. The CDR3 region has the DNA TGTGCCAGCTCACCACCGATGGGGTTACAAGAGACCCAGTACTTC.

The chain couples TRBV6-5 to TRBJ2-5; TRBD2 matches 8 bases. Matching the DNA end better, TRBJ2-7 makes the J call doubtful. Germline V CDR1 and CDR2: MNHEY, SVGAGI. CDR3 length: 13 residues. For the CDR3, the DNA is TGTGCCAGCACCCGCGGGGGGTCCTACGAGCAGTACTTC. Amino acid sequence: CASTRGGSYEQYF.

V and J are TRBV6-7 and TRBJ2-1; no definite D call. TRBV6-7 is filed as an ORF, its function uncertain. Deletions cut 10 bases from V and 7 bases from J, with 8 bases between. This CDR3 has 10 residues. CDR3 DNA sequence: TGTGCCAACCCATGGAATGAGCAGTTCTTC. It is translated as CANPWNEQFF.

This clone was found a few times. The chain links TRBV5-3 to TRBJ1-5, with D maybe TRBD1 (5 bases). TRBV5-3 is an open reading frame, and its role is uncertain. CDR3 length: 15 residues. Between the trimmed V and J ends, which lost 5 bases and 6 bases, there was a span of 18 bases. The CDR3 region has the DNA TGTGCCAGAAGGATCCTAAGGGGAGTGGGTCAGCCCCAGCATTTT. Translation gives CARRILRGVGQPQHF.

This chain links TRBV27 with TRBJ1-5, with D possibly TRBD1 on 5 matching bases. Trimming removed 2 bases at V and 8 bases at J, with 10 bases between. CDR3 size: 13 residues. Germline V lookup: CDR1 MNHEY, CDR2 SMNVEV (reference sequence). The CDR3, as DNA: TGTGCCAGCAGTTTAGGGGGGTTTGAGCCCCAGCATTTT. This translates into CASSLGGFEPQHF.

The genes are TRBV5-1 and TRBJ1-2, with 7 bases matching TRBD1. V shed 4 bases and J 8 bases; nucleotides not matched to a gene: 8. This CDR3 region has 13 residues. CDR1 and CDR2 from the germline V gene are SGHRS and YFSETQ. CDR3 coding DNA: TGCGCCAGCAGCCCACAGAGACAGGGCGGCTACACCTTC. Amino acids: CASSPQRQGGYTF.

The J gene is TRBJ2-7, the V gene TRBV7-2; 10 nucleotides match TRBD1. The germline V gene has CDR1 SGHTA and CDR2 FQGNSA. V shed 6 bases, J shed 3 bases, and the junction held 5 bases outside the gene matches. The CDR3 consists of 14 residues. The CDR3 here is CASSWTGGNYEQYF. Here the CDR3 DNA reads TGTGCCAGCAGTTGGACAGGGGGAAACTACGAGCAGTACTTC. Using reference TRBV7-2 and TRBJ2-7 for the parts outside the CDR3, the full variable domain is GAGVSQSPSNKVTEKGKDVELRCDPISGHTALYWYRQSLGQGLEFLIYFQGNSAPDKSGLPSDRFSAERTGGSVSTLTIQRTQQEDSAVYLCASSWTGGNYEQYFGPGTRLTVT.